Each of the 32 T cell receptor beta chains below was sequenced from the same sample in a study of shared clonotypes between healthy human individuals. Profiling relied on immunoSEQ multiplex PCR, and the TCRdb table lists in-frame clones only, not all of them. The table records 450,000 to 550,000 clones, roughly 78% of them present only once. Sequenced sample: PBMCs. All receptors derive from a woman aged 40 to 50 in good health. Some clones in this sample may be carry-over from other donors' samples.

The chain has TRBV10-1 and TRBJ2-3; the D gene could be TRBD1 or TRBD2 (5 bases each). V gave up 6 bases and J gave up 4 bases, with 17 bases separating them. CDR3 length: 15 amino acids. Germline-derived CDR1 and CDR2 are WNHNN and SYGVQD (reference sequence). CDR3 coding DNA: TGCGCCAGCAGCCCCGGGGCCAGCGGCGCAGATACGCAGTATTTT. It codes for CASSPGASGADTQYF.

This clone was seen more than once but under ten times. The DNA of the CDR3 is TGTGCCAGCAGTGAGCGATGGGACAGGGTGGGGGAAGCTTTCTTT. Its translation is CASSERWDRVGEAFF. This chain uses TRBV6-1 with TRBJ1-1, with 9 bases aligning to TRBD1. The germline CDR1 and CDR2 sequences are MNHNS and SASEGT. The CDR3 has 15 amino acids. Trimming cost V 3 bases and J 8 bases; bases outside gene matches: 10.

The chain's CDR3 is CATSPSIAVGETQYF. The CDR3 DNA is TGTGCCACCAGCCCTTCAATTGCGGTTGGGGAGACCCAGTACTTC. The V call is TRBV15, the J call TRBJ2-5; D is uncertain. The CDR3 runs 15 residues. Trimming removed 5 bases from V and 5 bases from J, with 18 bases in between. CDR1 and CDR2 from the germline V gene are LNHNV and YYDKDF (reference sequence).

This clone has only one observation. This chain links TRBV2 with TRBJ2-7; TRBD2 agrees at 14 bases. This CDR3 is built from 14 residues. Trimming at V came to 6 bases and at J to 7 bases, leaving 5 bases not matched to a gene. CDR1 SNHLY and CDR2 FYNNEI come from the germline V gene. CDR3 nucleotides: TGTGCCAGCAGGGGACTAGCGGGAGCGTGGGAGCAGTACTTC. Protein: CASRGLAGAWEQYF.

This clone was counted many times. The chain is built from TRBV27 and TRBJ1-1; possibly TRBD1 for D (5 bases). This CDR3 is 15 amino acids long. Per the germline V gene, CDR1 is MNHEY and CDR2 is SMNVEV (reference sequence). V was pared by 2 bases and J by 0 bases, with 10 bases between. CDR3 coding DNA: TGTGCCAGCAGTTTACGGACACCCATGAACACTGAAGCTTTCTTT. It yields the protein CASSLRTPMNTEAFF.

This chain links TRBV6-5 with TRBJ1-4; 8 positions match TRBD1. Germline trimming cut 0 bases from V and 8 bases from J; bases unmatched to any gene: 8. Germline V lookup: CDR1 MNHEY, CDR2 SVGAGI. The CDR3 is 16 residues long. The CDR3 bases are TGTGCCAGCAGTTACTCGGGGCTGACAGGGGTCGAAAAACTGTTTTTT. This encodes CASSYSGLTGVEKLFF.

The chain carries TRBV29-1 and TRBJ2-1, with D maybe TRBD1 (6 bases). Trimming took 2 bases from V and 4 from J, leaving 12 bases between them. This CDR3 has 14 residues. The germline V gene has CDR1 SQVTM and CDR2 ANQGSEA. CDR3 bases: TGCAGCGTTGAAAGGGTGGGGGCGTACAATGAGCAGTTCTTC. Amino acid sequence: CSVERVGAYNEQFF.

This clone was found a few times. This chain connects TRBV21-1 to TRBJ2-5; the table's D gene call, TRBD1, was not cross checked with the DNA. TRBV21-1 is marked as a pseudogene. This CDR3 spans 15 amino acids. The CDR3, as DNA: TGTGCCAGCAGCGCAGAACAGGAGCTCCAAGAGACCCAGTACTTC. Its protein is CASSAEQELQETQYF.

This clone was found once. This chain uses TRBV6-6 with TRBJ2-7; unclear D gene. Germline V gene data show CDR1 as MNHNY and CDR2 as SVGAGI (reference sequence). The CDR3 sequence is 8 residues long. The CDR3 DNA sequence: TGTGAAAGACACGAGCAGTACTTC. It encodes CERHEQYF.

This chain connects TRBV5-1 to TRBJ1-1; D call uncertain. V lost 3 bases and J 1 base, leaving 13 bases between the germline ends. There are 15 residues in the CDR3. CDR1 is SGHRS, CDR2 YFSETQ, per germline. For the CDR3, the DNA is TGCGCCAGCAGCTATTCGGGTCGCGGGAACACTGAAGCTTTCTTT. As protein: CASSYSGRGNTEAFF.

There are many counts of this clone. CDR3 DNA sequence: TGTGCCAGCAGCTTCAGGGTTAATCAGCCCCAGCATTTT. The encoded protein is CASSFRVNQPQHF. V gene TRBV5-5 combines with J gene TRBJ1-5; tentatively, D is TRBD1 (5 bases). Germline assignment: CDR1 SGHKS and CDR2 YYEKEE (reference sequence). The CDR3 sequence is 13 residues long. With 2 bases removed from V and 4 bases from J, the gap between germline ends came to 7 bases.

This chain links TRBV7-8 with TRBJ2-2; TRBD1 or TRBD2 may be the D gene (6 bases each). V gave up 5 bases and J gave up 7 bases, with 23 bases separating them. Germline V CDR1 and CDR2: SGHVS, FQNEAQ. The CDR3 is 17 residues long. The CDR3 loop reads CASSPAPTGGSGGELFF. CDR3 bases: TGTGCCAGCAGCCCGGCCCCGACAGGAGGGTCCGGCGGGGAGCTGTTTTTT.

This rearrangement joins TRBV21-1 to TRBJ2-2; TRBD1, the table's D call, was not compared with the DNA. TRBV21-1 is recorded as a pseudogene. The CDR3 contains 15 residues. The CDR3 DNA follows: TGTGCCAGCAGCAAAAGGAAAGGGGGCACCGGGGAGCTGTTTTTT. Protein: CASSKRKGGTGELFF.

This clone has only one observation. The V call is TRBV19, the J call TRBJ2-3; maybe TRBD2 (5 bases). This CDR3 is built from 15 residues. Germline V gene lookup returns CDR1 LNHDA and CDR2 SQIVND (reference sequence). Trimming took 3 bases from V and 4 from J, leaving 14 bases between them. This chain's CDR3 is CASSMPPGLADTQYF. The CDR3 bases are TGTGCCAGTAGTATGCCCCCCGGACTTGCAGATACGCAGTATTTT.

Concerning this clone itself: Different DNA sequences within this sample yield the same CDR3. The CDR3 sequence: CASRYYTGELFF. The DNA of the CDR3 is TGTGCCAGCAGGTACTACACCGGGGAGCTGTTTTTT. This chain links TRBV2 with TRBJ2-2, with D uncertain. This CDR3 has 12 amino acids. Germline V lookup: CDR1 SNHLY, CDR2 FYNNEI. The V gene lost 6 bases and the J gene lost 3 bases, with 5 bases spanning the gap.

About this clone itself: Within the sample, other DNA sequences also encode this same CDR3. V and J are TRBV4-1 and TRBJ2-7, with 11 bases that match TRBD2. V was pared by 3 bases and J by 2 bases, with 3 bases of the junction left unmatched. The CDR3 totals 15 residues. CDR1 and CDR2 (germline): MGHRA, YSYEKL. CDR3 region: CASSQLAGGTYEQYF. The DNA for the CDR3 is TGCGCCAGCAGCCAGCTAGCGGGAGGAACCTACGAGCAGTACTTC.

The V and J genes are TRBV19 and TRBJ2-6; 11 bases line up with TRBD1. Looked up from germline, CDR1 is LNHDA and CDR2 is SQIVND (reference sequence). Trimming cost V 10 bases and J 0 bases; bases outside gene matches: 17. This CDR3 has 20 residues. The CDR3 is CATKPTGTGGLFSGANVLTF. In nucleotides, the CDR3 is TGTGCCACCAAACCTACCGGGACAGGGGGACTCTTCTCTGGGGCCAACGTCCTGACTTTC.

This chain connects TRBV7-3 to TRBJ2-1; 7 nucleotides agree with TRBD1. Germline lookup yields CDR1 SGHTA and CDR2 FQGTGA. The CDR3 runs to 15 residues. Trimming cost V 4 bases and J 4 bases; bases outside gene matches: 7. The CDR3 reads CASSSNRGSYNEQFF. The CDR3 region has the DNA TGTGCCAGCAGCTCAAACAGGGGTTCTTACAATGAGCAGTTCTTC.

The chain has TRBV28 and TRBJ2-2; D tentatively reads TRBD1 or TRBD2 (6 bases each). V was shortened by 1 base and J by 3 bases, with 12 bases between the two germline ends. This CDR3 region has 16 residues. The V gene's germline CDR1 is MDHEN and CDR2 SYDVKM. For the CDR3, the DNA is TGTGCCAGCAGTTTATCTAGGGGGGTGGACACCGGGGAGCTGTTTTTT. It encodes CASSLSRGVDTGELFF.

This clone was seen only once. This chain joins TRBV18 and TRBJ2-3; D might be TRBD2 (6 bases). Trimming cost V 0 bases and J 2 bases, with 12 bases left between them. Germline CDR1 and CDR2: KGHSH and LQKENI. This CDR3 has 16 residues. CDR3 in amino acids: CASSPPRGLITDTQYF. The CDR3, as DNA: TGTGCCAGCTCACCACCCCGCGGACTAATCACAGATACGCAGTATTTT.

The CDR3 is CASSLEGSRLFGNTIYF. The CDR3 DNA reads as TGTGCCAGCAGCTTAGAGGGCTCCCGGCTCTTCGGAAACACCATATATTTT. The chain couples TRBV11-1 to TRBJ1-3; D not resolved. Trimming cost V 1 base and J 4 bases, with 17 bases left between them. The CDR3 length is 17 residues. Germline V gives CDR1 SGHAT, CDR2 FQDESV (reference sequence). The full variable domain, rest sourced from reference TRBV11-1 and TRBJ1-3, is EAEVAQSPRYKITEKSQAVAFWCDPISGHATLYWYRQILGQGPELLVQFQDESVVDDSQLPKDRFSAERLKGVDSTLKIQPAELGDSAMYLCASSLEGSRLFGNTIYFGEGSWLTVV.

The genes are TRBV19 and TRBJ1-2, with D uncertain. CDR3 size: 13 residues. CDR1 LNHDA and CDR2 SQIVND come from the germline V gene (reference sequence). With 7 bases removed from V and 3 bases from J, the gap between germline ends came to 12 bases. DNA of the CDR3: TGTGCCAGTACCCTGGACGGCCACTATGGCTACACCTTC. Residues: CASTLDGHYGYTF.

The sample holds one count of this clone. The rearrangement joins TRBV5-1 to TRBJ2-7; D could derive from TRBD1 or TRBD2 (5 bases each). The germline V gene has CDR1 SGHRS and CDR2 YFSETQ. The V end lost 4 bases, the J end lost 5 bases, and 16 bases lay between the germline ends. CDR3 size: 14 residues. The CDR3 reads CASSHGAARDEQYF. The CDR3 DNA reads as TGCGCCAGCAGCCACGGGGCTGCCCGGGACGAGCAGTACTTC.

Written as DNA, the CDR3 is TGCGCCAGCAGCACAGTCAGGAACACTGAAGCTTTCTTT. Protein sequence: CASSTVRNTEAFF. The V call is TRBV5-1, the J call TRBJ1-1, with no clear D. Trimming shortened V by 4 bases and J by 1 base, and 8 bases separated the two germline ends. The CDR3 extends over 13 amino acids. The germline gives CDR1 SGHRS, CDR2 YFSETQ.

In this sample, this clone turned up a few times. The V and J genes are TRBV6-1 and TRBJ1-1; possibly TRBD1 for D (5 bases). With 7 bases removed from V and 8 bases from J, the gap between germline ends came to 17 bases. The CDR3 runs to 13 residues. CDR1 is MNHNS, CDR2 SASEGT, per germline. CDR3 DNA: TGTGCCAGCACCTACCTAGGGGACCGCGAAGCTTTCTTT. Amino acid sequence: CASTYLGDREAFF.

This clone was seen just once. The chain uses TRBV19 and TRBJ2-7; 7 bases are a match to TRBD1. The trim removed 5 bases at V and 2 bases at J, leaving 6 bases unmatched. CDR3 size: 14 residues. The germline gives CDR1 LNHDA, CDR2 SQIVND (reference sequence). For the CDR3, the DNA is TGTGCCAGTAGTGAAGGGGGCGCCGCCTACGAGCAGTACTTC. Encoded protein: CASSEGGAAYEQYF.

The gene calls are TRBV6-5 and TRBJ1-1; D is possibly TRBD1 (6 bases). Germline V gene data show CDR1 as MNHEY and CDR2 as SVGAGI. Trimming removed 6 bases at V and 1 base at J, with 12 bases between. The CDR3 consists of 14 residues. CDR3 sequence reads: CASRPGTRNTEAFF. In DNA form, the CDR3 reads TGTGCCAGCAGGCCCGGGACAAGGAACACTGAAGCTTTCTTT.

The chain combines TRBV19 with TRBJ2-7; TRBD1 matches 8 bases. Trimming cost V 5 bases and J 8 bases; bases outside gene matches: 8. CDR3 length equals 13 residues. CDR1 is LNHDA, CDR2 SQIVND, per germline (reference sequence). CDR3 in amino acids: CASSPGTGGKQYF. The CDR3 coding sequence is TGTGCCAGTAGTCCCGGGACAGGTGGAAAGCAGTACTTC. Combining the CDR3 with reference TRBV19 and TRBJ2-7 gives the whole variable domain DGGITQSPKYLFRKEGQNVTLSCEQNLNHDAMYWYRQDPGQGLRLIYYSQIVNDFQKGDIAEGYSVSREKKESFPLTVTSAQKNPTAFYLCASSPGTGGKQYFGPGTRLTVT.

V and J are TRBV29-1 and TRBJ2-7; perhaps D is TRBD1 or TRBD2 (5 bases each). V was trimmed by 6 bases and J by 3 bases, leaving 15 bases between them. The germline V gene encodes CDR1 SQVTM and CDR2 ANQGSEA. There are 13 residues in the CDR3. As DNA, the CDR3 is TGCAGCGTAGGGACCGATCCGTACTACGAGCAGTACTTC. Amino acids: CSVGTDPYYEQYF.

The V call is TRBV7-2, the J call TRBJ2-2; 9 bases agree with TRBD2. The J segment lost 4 bases and the V segment lost 5 bases, leaving 8 bases of the junction unmatched. The CDR3 has 16 residues. The germline gives CDR1 SGHTA, CDR2 FQGNSA. CDR3 DNA: TGTGCCAGCAGCAATAGCGGGAGCCCGGGCACCGGGGAGCTGTTTTTT. This gives the protein CASSNSGSPGTGELFF.

This chain links TRBV9 with TRBJ2-3; TRBD2 aligns across 7 bases. The CDR3 has 15 amino acids. Trimming removed 2 bases from V and 5 bases from J; junction bases left unmatched: 8. Per the germline V gene, CDR1 is SGDLS and CDR2 is YYNGEE. The CDR3 bases are TGTGCCAGCAGCGTTTGGGGGAGGGCAGGAGATACGCAGTATTTT. Translation: CASSVWGRAGDTQYF.

V usage is TRBV7-2 and J usage is TRBJ2-1, with 9 bases lining up with TRBD2. The CDR3 has 14 amino acids. Germline lookup yields CDR1 SGHTA and CDR2 FQGNSA. Unmatched junction bases numbered 3, after V lost 1 base and J lost 8 bases. CDR3 coding DNA: TGTGCCAGCAGCTTAGTGCGGGAGGGCGATGAGCAGTTCTTC. Translation: CASSLVREGDEQFF.